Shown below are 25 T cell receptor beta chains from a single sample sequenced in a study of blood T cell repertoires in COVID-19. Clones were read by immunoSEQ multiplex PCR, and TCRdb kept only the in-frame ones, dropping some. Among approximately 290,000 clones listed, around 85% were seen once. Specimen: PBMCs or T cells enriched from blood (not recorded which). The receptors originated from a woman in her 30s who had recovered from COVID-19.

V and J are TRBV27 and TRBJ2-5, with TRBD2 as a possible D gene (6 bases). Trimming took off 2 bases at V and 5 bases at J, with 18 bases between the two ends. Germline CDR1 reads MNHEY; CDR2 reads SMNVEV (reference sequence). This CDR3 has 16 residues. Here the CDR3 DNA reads TGTGCCAGCAGTTTAATCGGGAGCATTCAGCGGGAGACCCAGTACTTC. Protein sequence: CASSLIGSIQRETQYF.

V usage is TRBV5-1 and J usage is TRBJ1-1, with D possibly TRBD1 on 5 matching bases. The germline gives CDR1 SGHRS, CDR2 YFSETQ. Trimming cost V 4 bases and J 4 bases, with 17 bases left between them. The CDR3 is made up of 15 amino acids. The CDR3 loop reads CASSQLKGGVTEAFF. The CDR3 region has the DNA TGCGCCAGCAGCCAACTCAAGGGAGGGGTCACTGAAGCTTTCTTT.

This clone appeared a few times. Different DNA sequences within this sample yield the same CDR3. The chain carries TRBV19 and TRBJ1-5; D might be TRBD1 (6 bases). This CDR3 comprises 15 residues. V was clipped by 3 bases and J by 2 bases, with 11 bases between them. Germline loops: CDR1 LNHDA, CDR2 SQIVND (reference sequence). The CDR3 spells CASSIRDTGNQPQHF. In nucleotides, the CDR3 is TGTGCCAGTAGTATCCGGGACACCGGCAATCAGCCCCAGCATTTT.

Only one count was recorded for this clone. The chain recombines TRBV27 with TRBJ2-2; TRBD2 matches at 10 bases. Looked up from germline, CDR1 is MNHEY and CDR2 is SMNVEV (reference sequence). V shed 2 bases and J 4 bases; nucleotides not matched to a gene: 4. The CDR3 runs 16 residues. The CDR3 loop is CASSLPSGRSTGELFF. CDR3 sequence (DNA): TGTGCCAGCAGTTTACCTAGCGGGAGAAGCACCGGGGAGCTGTTTTTT.

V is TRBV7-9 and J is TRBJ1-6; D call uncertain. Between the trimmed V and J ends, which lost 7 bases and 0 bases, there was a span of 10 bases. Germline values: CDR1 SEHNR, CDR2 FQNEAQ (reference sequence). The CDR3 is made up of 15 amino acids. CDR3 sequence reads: CASKPSGSYNSPLHF. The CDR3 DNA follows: TGTGCCAGCAAGCCGTCGGGCTCCTATAATTCACCCCTCCACTTT.

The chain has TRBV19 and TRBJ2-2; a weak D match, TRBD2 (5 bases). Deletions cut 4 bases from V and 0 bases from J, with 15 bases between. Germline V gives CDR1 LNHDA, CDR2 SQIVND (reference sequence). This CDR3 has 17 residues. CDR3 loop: CASSNNPGLTNTGELFF. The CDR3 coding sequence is TGTGCCAGTAGTAATAACCCTGGACTGACGAACACCGGGGAGCTGTTTTTT.

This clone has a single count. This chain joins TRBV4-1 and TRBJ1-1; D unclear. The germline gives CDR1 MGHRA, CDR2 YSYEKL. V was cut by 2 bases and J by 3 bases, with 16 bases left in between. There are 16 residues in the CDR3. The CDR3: CASSQLSTRSDTEAFF. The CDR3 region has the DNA TGCGCCAGCAGCCAATTATCCACCAGGTCAGACACTGAAGCTTTCTTT.

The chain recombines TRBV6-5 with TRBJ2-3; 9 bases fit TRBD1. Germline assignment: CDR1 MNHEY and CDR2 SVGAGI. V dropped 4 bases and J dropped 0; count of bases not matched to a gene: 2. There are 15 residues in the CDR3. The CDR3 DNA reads TGTGCCAGCAGTTTAGGGACAGGGAGCACAGATACGCAGTATTTT. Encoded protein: CASSLGTGSTDTQYF.

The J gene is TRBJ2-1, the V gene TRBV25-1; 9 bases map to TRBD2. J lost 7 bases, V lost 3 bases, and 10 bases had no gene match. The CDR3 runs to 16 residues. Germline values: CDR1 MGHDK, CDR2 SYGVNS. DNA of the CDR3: TGTGCCAGCAGTGAGGCCCAGCGGGAGGTCCTAAATGAGCAGTTCTTC. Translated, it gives CASSEAQREVLNEQFF.

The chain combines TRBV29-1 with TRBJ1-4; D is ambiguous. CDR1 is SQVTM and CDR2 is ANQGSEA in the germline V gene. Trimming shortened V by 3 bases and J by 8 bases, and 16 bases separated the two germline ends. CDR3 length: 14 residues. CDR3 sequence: CSVESDGVGEKLFF. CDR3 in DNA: TGCAGCGTTGAGTCAGACGGGGTTGGCGAAAAACTGTTTTTT.

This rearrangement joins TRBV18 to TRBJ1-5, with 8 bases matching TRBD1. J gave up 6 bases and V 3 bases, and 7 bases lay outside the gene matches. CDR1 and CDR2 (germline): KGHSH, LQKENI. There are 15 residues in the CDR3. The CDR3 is CASSPTQGVGQPQHF. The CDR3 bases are TGTGCCAGCTCACCCACACAGGGGGTAGGTCAGCCCCAGCATTTT.

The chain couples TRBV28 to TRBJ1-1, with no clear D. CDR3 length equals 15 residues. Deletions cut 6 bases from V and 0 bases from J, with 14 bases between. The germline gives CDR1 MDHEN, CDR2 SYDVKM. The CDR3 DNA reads TGTGCCAGCAGACCATCCACTACTATGAACACTGAAGCTTTCTTT. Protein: CASRPSTTMNTEAFF.

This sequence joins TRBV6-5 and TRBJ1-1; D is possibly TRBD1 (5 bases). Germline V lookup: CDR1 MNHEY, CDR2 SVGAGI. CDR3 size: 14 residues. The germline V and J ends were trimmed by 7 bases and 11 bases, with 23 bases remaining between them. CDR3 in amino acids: CASKGSQKRGYAFF. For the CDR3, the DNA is TGTGCCAGCAAAGGGTCTCAAAAAAGGGGTTACGCTTTCTTT.

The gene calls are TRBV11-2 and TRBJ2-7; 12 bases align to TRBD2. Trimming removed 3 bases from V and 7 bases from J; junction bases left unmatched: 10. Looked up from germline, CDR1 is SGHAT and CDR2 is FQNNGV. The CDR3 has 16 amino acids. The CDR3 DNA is TGTGCCAGCAGCTTGGCTAGCGGGAGGGCCAGGGGAGAGCAGTACTTC. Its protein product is CASSLASGRARGEQYF.

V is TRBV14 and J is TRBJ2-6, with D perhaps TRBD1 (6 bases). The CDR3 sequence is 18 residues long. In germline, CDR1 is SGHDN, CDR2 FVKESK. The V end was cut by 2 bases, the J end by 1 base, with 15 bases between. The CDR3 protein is CASSQPGNRESGANVLTF. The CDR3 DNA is TGTGCCAGCAGCCAACCCGGGAACAGGGAGTCTGGGGCCAACGTCCTGACTTTC.

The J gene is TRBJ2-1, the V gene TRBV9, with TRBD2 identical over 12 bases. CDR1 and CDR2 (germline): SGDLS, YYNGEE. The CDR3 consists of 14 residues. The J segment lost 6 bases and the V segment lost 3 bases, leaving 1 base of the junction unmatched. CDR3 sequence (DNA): TGTGCCAGCAGCGGACTAGCGGGAGTCAATGAGCAGTTCTTC. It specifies CASSGLAGVNEQFF.

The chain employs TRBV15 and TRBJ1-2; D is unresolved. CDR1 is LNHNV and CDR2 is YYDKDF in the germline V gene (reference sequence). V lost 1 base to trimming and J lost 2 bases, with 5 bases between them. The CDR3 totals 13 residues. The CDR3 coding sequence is TGTGCCACCAGCAGAGGTTCAAACTATGGCTACACCTTC. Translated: CATSRGSNYGYTF.

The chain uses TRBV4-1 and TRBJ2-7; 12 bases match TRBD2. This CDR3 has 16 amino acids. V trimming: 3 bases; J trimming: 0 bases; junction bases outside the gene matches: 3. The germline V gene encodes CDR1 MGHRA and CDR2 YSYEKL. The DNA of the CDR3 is TGCGCCAGCAGCCAGCCGACTAGCGGGAGCTCCTACGAGCAGTACTTC. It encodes CASSQPTSGSSYEQYF.

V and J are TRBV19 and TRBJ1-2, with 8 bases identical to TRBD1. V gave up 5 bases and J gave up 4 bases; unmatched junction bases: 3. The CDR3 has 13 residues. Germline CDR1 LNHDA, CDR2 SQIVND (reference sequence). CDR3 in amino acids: CASSSGGGYGYTF. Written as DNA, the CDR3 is TGTGCCAGTAGTTCAGGGGGCGGCTATGGCTACACCTTC.

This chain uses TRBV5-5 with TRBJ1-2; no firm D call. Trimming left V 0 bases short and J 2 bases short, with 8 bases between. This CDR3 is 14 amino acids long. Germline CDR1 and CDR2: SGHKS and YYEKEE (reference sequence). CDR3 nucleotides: TGTGCCAGCAGCTTGGGTGAGGGAAACTATGGCTACACCTTC. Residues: CASSLGEGNYGYTF.

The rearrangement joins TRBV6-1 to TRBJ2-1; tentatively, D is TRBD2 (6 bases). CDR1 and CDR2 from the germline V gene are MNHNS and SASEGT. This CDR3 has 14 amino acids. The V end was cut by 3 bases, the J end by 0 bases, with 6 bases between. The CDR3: CASSEEGSYNEQFF. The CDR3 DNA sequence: TGTGCCAGCAGTGAGGAGGGCTCCTACAATGAGCAGTTCTTC.

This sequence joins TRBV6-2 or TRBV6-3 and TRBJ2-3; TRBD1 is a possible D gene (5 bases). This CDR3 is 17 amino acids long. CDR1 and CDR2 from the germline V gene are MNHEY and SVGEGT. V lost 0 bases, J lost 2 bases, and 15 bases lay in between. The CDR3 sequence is CASSYSTQGIVTDTQYF. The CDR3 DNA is TGTGCCAGCAGTTACTCGACCCAGGGAATTGTCACAGATACGCAGTATTTT.

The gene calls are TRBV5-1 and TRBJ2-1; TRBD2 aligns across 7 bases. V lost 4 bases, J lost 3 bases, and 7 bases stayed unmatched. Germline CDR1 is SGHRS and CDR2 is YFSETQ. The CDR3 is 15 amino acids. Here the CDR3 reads CASSPGLAVYNEQFF. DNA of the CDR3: TGCGCCAGCAGCCCCGGGCTAGCGGTCTACAATGAGCAGTTCTTC.

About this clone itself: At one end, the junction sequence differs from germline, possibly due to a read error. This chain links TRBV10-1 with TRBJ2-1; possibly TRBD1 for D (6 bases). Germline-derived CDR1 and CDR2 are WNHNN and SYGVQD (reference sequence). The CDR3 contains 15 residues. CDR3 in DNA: TGCGCCAGCAGGGAGTCCAGGGGCTCCTACAATGAGCAGTTCTTC. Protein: CASRESRGSYNEQFF.

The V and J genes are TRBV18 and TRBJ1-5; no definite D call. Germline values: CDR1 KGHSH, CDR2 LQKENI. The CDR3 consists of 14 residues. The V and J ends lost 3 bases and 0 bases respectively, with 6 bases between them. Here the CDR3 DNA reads TGTGCCAGCTCACCCGAACTTAGCAATCAGCCCCAGCATTTT. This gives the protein CASSPELSNQPQHF.